Listed below are T cell receptor beta chains from one sample, sequenced in a study of shared clonotypes between healthy human individuals. Repertoires were generated with immunoSEQ multiplex PCR, while TCRdb's copy carries only in-frame clones and drops some. The repertoire has about 960,000 clones, approximately 76% of them found once; the top ten carry about 1.5%. Sample: memory CD4+ T cells sorted from blood. The receptors come from a man between 18 and 29 years old in good health. Both conserved end residues are part of each CDR3. The D gene is left open where the match is weak. Rows may omit the clone size; those that give it use once, few, many or a size class.

CDR3aa: CASSWRWTSGGGEQFF
CDR3nt: TGCGCCAGCAGCTGGAGATGGACTAGCGGGGGAGGCGAGCAGTTCTTC
d_gene: TRBD2
j_gene: TRBJ2-1
v_gene: TRBV5-1
abundance: NA

CDR3aa: CASSGVRLQYNEQFF
CDR3nt: TGCGCCAGCAGTGGTGTTAGGCTCCAATACAATGAGCAGTTCTTC
d_gene: NA
j_gene: TRBJ2-1
v_gene: TRBV10-2
abundance: NA

CDR3aa: CASSMNRGPGANVLTF
CDR3nt: TGTGCCAGTAGTATGAACAGGGGGCCAGGGGCCAACGTCCTGACTTTC
d_gene: TRBD1
j_gene: TRBJ2-6
v_gene: TRBV19
abundance: NA

CDR3aa: CASSYRVGEQYF
CDR3nt: TGTGCCAGCAGCTACAGGGTAGGAGAGCAGTACTTC
d_gene: NA
j_gene: TRBJ2-7
v_gene: TRBV7-9
abundance: NA

CDR3aa: CASSLGDRHSGANVLTF
CDR3nt: TGTGCCAGCAGCTTAGGCGACAGGCACTCTGGGGCCAACGTCCTGACTTTC
d_gene: NA
j_gene: TRBJ2-6
v_gene: TRBV5-6
abundance: few

CDR3aa: CASSEHRSEAFF
CDR3nt: TGTGCCAGCAGTGAACACAGGAGTGAAGCTTTCTTT
d_gene: NA
j_gene: TRBJ1-1
v_gene: TRBV25-1
abundance: few

CDR3aa: CATSRDFGSETQYF
CDR3nt: TGTGCCACCAGCAGAGATTTCGGTAGCGAGACCCAGTACTTC
d_gene: NA
j_gene: TRBJ2-5
v_gene: TRBV15
abundance: NA

CDR3aa: CASSLTSSNEQFF
CDR3nt: TGTGCCAGCAGTTTGACTAGTTCCAATGAGCAGTTCTTC
d_gene: NA
j_gene: TRBJ2-1
v_gene: TRBV6-5
abundance: NA

CDR3aa: CASSLDAVYEQYF
CDR3nt: TGTGCCAGCAGCTTGGACGCAGTTTACGAGCAGTACTTC
d_gene: NA
j_gene: TRBJ2-7
v_gene: TRBV5-4
abundance: NA

CDR3aa: CASSLGAGGLADTQYF
CDR3nt: TGTGCCAGCAGCTTGGGAGCGGGAGGGTTGGCAGATACGCAGTATTTT
d_gene: TRBD2
j_gene: TRBJ2-3
v_gene: TRBV5-6
abundance: NA